The TCR beta chain under discussion was sequenced for a study of shared clonotypes between healthy human individuals. Overall study findings and caveats: Represented diversity, genetic and exposure-history alike, was limited by few donors.

The assay was carried out at the deep level. Every unsorted PBMC PCR replicate was loaded with 300 ng DNA, tens of thousands of T cell genomes. Sequencing was performed with immunoSEQ multiplex PCR; in TCRdb, only in-frame clones are kept and a portion is missing. This table has about 490,000 clones, less than 80% appearing once. To note about this clone: Its antigen remains unidentified.

The CDR3 is 12 residues long. In germline, CDR1 is SQVTM, CDR2 ANQGSEA. V lost 3 bases and J 8 bases, leaving 13 bases between the germline ends. Donors, without exception, were Caucasian adults residing in Nashville, Tennessee. The sample was PBMCs. The receptor was isolated from a woman aged 40 to 50 in good health. Some clones in this sample may be carry-over from other donors' samples. The V call is TRBV29-1, the J call TRBJ1-2; tentative D call: TRBD1 (5 bases). The chain's CDR3 is CSVEAAGDGYTF. The CDR3 DNA reads as TGCAGCGTTGAGGCAGCCGGGGACGGCTACACCTTC.